Given below is one T cell receptor (beta chain) in context. Its antigen is unidentified. The source of the sample is a study of breast tumors, draining lymph nodes, adjacent tissues. Regarding the study as a whole: Compared with basal-like, luminal-like tumors shared significantly more repertoire with nontumor tissue. Tumor TCR diversity was below lymph nodes but above nontumor tissue. The lymph node origin of tumor T cells was framed as consistent with a hypothesis, not demonstrated. Most tumor T cells seemingly derive from lymph node, then expand in tumor.

The lymph nodes were axillary draining lymph nodes from breast cancer patients. The junction had 11 bases not matched to a gene; V was cut back by 5 bases and J by 16 bases. The CDR3 runs to 15 residues. The germline V gene encodes CDR1 KGHDR and CDR2 SFDVKD. Using its own MiXCR run on the multiplex PCR reads, TCRdb lists one record per CDR3 protein. The sample contains around 250,000 distinct CDR3 sequences, under 40% of which appear only once. J is TRBJ2-6 and V is TRBV24-1; TRBD1 agrees at 12 bases. This clonotype was obtained from a female donor with breast cancer. Some clones in this sample may be carry-over from other donors' samples. The material sequenced was axillary lymph node tissue. The CDR3 sequence is CATSVSGTGGRELTF. CDR3 nucleotides: TGTGCCACCAGTGTCTCCGGGACAGGGGGCAGGGAGCTGACTTTC.